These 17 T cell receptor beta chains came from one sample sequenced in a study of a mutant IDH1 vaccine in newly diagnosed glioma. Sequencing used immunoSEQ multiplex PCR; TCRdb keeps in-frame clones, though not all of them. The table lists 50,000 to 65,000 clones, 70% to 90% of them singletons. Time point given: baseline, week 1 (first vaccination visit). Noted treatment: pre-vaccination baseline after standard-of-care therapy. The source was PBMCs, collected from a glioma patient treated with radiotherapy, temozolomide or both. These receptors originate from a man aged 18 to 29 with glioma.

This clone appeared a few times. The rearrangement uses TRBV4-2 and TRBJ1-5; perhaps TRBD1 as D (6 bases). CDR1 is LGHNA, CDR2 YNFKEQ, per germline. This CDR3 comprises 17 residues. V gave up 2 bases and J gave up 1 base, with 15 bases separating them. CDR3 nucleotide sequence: TGTGCCAGCAGCCAAAGCCTCCAAGGGGGGAGCAATCAGCCCCAGCATTTT. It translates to CASSQSLQGGSNQPQHF.

CDR3 nucleotides: TGTGCCAGCAGTATAATAGGATCTGACTACGAGCAGTACTTC. This translates into CASSIIGSDYEQYF. The chain employs TRBV5-4 and TRBJ2-7; D gene uncertain. The CDR3 consists of 14 residues. V lost 5 bases, J lost 3 bases, and 15 bases lay in between. Germline lookup yields CDR1 SGHNT and CDR2 YYREEE (reference sequence).

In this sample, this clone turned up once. CDR3 sequence (DNA): TGTGCCAGCAGTGGAGACCAGCGGGCTTCACCCCTCCACTTT. As protein: CASSGDQRASPLHF. The V and J genes are TRBV6-5 and TRBJ1-6, with unresolved D. Germline V gives CDR1 MNHEY, CDR2 SVGAGI. V lost 5 bases, J lost 9 bases, and 14 bases lay in between. The CDR3 consists of 14 residues.

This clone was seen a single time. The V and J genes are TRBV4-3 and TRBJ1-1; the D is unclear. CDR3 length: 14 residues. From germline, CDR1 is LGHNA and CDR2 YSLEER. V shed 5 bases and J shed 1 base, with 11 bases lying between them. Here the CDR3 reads CASSVGLGNTEAFF. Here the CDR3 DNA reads TGCGCCAGCAGCGTCGGGTTGGGGAACACTGAAGCTTTCTTT.

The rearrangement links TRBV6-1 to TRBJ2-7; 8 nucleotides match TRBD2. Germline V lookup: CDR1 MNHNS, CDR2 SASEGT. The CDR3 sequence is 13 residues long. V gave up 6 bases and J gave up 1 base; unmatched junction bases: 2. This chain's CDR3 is CASSTSGSYEQYF. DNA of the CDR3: TGTGCCAGCAGCACTAGCGGTTCCTACGAGCAGTACTTC.

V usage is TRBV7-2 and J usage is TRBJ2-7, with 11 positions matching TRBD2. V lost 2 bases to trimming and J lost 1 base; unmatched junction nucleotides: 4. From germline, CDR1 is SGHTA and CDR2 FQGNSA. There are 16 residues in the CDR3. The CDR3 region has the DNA TGTGCCAGCAGCTTACTCAGACTAGCGGGATCCTACGAGCAGTACTTC. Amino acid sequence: CASSLLRLAGSYEQYF.

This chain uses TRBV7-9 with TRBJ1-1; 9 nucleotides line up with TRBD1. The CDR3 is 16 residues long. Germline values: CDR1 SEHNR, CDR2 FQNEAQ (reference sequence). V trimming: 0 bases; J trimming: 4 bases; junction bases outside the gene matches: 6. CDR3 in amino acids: CASSLAATGGFTEAFF. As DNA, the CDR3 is TGTGCCAGCAGCTTAGCGGCGACAGGGGGGTTCACTGAAGCTTTCTTT.

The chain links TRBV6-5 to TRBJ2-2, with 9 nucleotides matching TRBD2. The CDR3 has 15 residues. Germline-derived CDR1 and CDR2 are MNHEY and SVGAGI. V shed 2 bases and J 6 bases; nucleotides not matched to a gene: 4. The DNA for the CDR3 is TGTGCCAGCAGTTACGATAGCGGGGGTGCCGGGGAGCTGTTTTTT. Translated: CASSYDSGGAGELFF.

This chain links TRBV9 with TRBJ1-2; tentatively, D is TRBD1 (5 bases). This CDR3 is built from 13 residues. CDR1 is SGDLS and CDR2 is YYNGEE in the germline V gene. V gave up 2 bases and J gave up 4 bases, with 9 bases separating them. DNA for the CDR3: TGTGCCAGCAGCGTCAGGGTAGGCTATGGCTACACCTTC. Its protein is CASSVRVGYGYTF.

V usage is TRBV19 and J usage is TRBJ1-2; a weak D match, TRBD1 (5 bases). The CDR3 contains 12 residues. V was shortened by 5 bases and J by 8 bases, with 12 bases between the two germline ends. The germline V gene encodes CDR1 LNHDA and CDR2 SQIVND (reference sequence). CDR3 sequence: CASSGAGRGYTF. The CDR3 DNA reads TGTGCCAGTAGTGGGGCAGGGCGGGGCTACACCTTC.

CDR3 nucleotides: TGTGCCAGCATAAAGTGGGAGACCTACACTGAAGCTTTCTTT. This gives the protein CASIKWETYTEAFF. This chain connects TRBV7-2 to TRBJ1-1; D is uncertain. The CDR3 sequence is 14 residues long. Germline V lookup: CDR1 SGHTA, CDR2 FQGNSA. The V gene lost 7 bases and the J gene lost 3 bases, with 15 bases spanning the gap.

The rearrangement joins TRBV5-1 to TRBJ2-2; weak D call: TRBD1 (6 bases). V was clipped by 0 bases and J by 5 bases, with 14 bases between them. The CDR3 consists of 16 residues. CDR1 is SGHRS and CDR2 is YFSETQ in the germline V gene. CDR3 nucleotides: TGCGCCAGCAGCTTGGTACTCACAGGGCTGACCGGGGAGCTGTTTTTT. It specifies CASSLVLTGLTGELFF. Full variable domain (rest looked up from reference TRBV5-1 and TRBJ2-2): KAGVTQTPRYLIKTRGQQVTLSCSPISGHRSVSWYQQTPGQGLQFLFEYFSETQRNKGNFPGRFSGRQFSNSRSEMNVSTLELGDSALYLCASSLVLTGLTGELFFGEGSRLTVL.

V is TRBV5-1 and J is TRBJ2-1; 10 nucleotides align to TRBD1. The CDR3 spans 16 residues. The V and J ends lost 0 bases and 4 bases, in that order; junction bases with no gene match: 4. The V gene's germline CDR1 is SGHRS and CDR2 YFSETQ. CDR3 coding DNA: TGCGCCAGCAGCTTGGGACAGGGGGCCAGGTACAATGAGCAGTTCTTC. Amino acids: CASSLGQGARYNEQFF.

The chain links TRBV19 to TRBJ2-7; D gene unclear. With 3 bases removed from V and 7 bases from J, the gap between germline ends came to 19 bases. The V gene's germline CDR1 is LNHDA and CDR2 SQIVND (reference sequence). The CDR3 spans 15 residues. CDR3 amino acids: CASSMGKTITGEQYF. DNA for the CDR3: TGTGCCAGTAGTATGGGGAAAACCATAACCGGGGAGCAGTACTTC.

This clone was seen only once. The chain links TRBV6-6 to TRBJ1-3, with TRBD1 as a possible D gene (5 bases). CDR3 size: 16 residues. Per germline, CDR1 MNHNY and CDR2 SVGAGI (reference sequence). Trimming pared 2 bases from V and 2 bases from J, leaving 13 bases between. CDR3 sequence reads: CASSYPNAGPGNTIYF. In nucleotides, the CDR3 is TGTGCCAGCAGTTACCCCAACGCGGGGCCTGGAAACACCATATATTTT.

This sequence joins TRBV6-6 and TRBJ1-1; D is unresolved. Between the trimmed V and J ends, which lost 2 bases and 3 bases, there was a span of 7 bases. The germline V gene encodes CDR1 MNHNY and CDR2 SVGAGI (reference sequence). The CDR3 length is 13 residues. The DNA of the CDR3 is TGTGCCAGCAGTTACGGAGGGTACACTGAAGCTTTCTTT. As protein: CASSYGGYTEAFF.

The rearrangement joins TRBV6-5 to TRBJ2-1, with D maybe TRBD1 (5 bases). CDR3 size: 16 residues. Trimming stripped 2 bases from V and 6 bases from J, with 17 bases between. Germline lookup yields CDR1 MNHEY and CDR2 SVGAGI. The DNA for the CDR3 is TGTGCCAGCAGTTACACCCGACAGACTTGGGTCAATGAGCAGTTCTTC. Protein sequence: CASSYTRQTWVNEQFF.